Below are 22 T cell receptor beta chains sequenced from a single sample in a study of T cell repertoires in cytomegalovirus infection. TCRdb itself ran the reads through MiXCR, one entry per CDR3 protein. The sample lists about 340,000 distinct CDR3 sequences, almost 30% occurring once. The antigens of these receptors remain unknown. Sample: cultured PBMCs, taken from culture after CMV antigen stimulation. The source of these receptors is a human donor in good health (CMV status not recorded). Some clones in this sample may be carry-over from other donors' samples.

This clonotype was observed a few times. This chain joins TRBV12-3 or TRBV12-4 and TRBJ2-2, with TRBD1 matching 11 bases. V trimming: 7 bases; J trimming: 7 bases; junction bases outside the gene matches: 11. This CDR3 has 16 amino acids. The CDR3 spells CASNQGQGAAVGELFF. The CDR3 nucleotides read TGTGCCAGCAACCAAGGACAGGGGGCGGCGGTCGGGGAGCTGTTTTTT.

V is TRBV2 and J is TRBJ1-3; D gene uncertain. The V gene lost 6 bases and the J gene lost 4 bases, with 13 bases spanning the gap. The CDR3 spans 14 residues. From germline, CDR1 is SNHLY and CDR2 FYNNEI. CDR3 protein: CASRDFAGGNTIYF. For the CDR3, the DNA is TGTGCCAGCAGGGACTTCGCTGGGGGAAACACCATATATTTT.

V gene TRBV11-2 combines with J gene TRBJ2-5, with no clear D. Germline loops: CDR1 SGHAT, CDR2 FQNNGV. There are 12 residues in the CDR3. The V and J ends lost 3 bases and 7 bases respectively, with 9 bases between them. For the CDR3, the DNA is TGTGCCAGCAGCTTGTCACCTGGGACCCAGTACTTC. The encoded protein is CASSLSPGTQYF.

V is TRBV19 and J is TRBJ1-5, with 7 bases lining up with TRBD1. CDR1 LNHDA and CDR2 SQIVND come from the germline V gene (reference sequence). Trimming took 9 bases from V and 7 from J; bases not matched to a gene: 15. The CDR3 spans 15 residues. The chain's CDR3 is CASKPVGGAGQPQHF. Here the CDR3 DNA reads TGTGCCAGCAAACCGGTAGGGGGCGCAGGACAGCCCCAGCATTTT.

The chain employs TRBV7-4 and TRBJ2-5, with 7 nucleotides matching TRBD1. V lost 3 bases and J lost 4; bases outside the gene matches: 5. Germline V CDR1 and CDR2: SGHVT, SQSDAQ. The CDR3 extends over 14 amino acids. The DNA for the CDR3 is TGTGCCAGCAGCTTGTCGGACAGGAGAGAGACCCAGTACTTC. Encoded protein: CASSLSDRRETQYF.

This clonotype was seen ten or more times. The rearrangement joins TRBV7-3 to TRBJ2-3; 7 bases line up with TRBD1. There are 14 residues in the CDR3. V was pared by 4 bases and J by 4 bases, with 5 bases of the junction left unmatched. Germline-derived CDR1 and CDR2 are SGHTA and FQGTGA. The CDR3 DNA is TGTGCCAGCAGCTCAGACAGGGTGGCAGATACGCAGTATTTT. Translated: CASSSDRVADTQYF.

The gene calls are TRBV5-6 and TRBJ2-2; D is undetermined. The V end lost 1 base, the J end lost 4 bases, and 5 bases lay between the germline ends. The CDR3 totals 13 residues. Germline V lookup: CDR1 SGHDT, CDR2 YYEEEE. CDR3 residues: CASSLISTGELFF. CDR3 nucleotides: TGTGCCAGCAGCTTGATTTCCACCGGGGAGCTGTTTTTT.

In this sample, this clonotype turned up a few times. The chain couples TRBV18 to TRBJ1-1; no firm D call. There are 12 residues in the CDR3. V was clipped by 3 bases and J by 4 bases, with 6 bases between them. Germline CDR1 is KGHSH and CDR2 is LQKENI. CDR3 DNA: TGTGCCAGCTCACCCAAGGGCACTGAAGCTTTCTTT. Residues: CASSPKGTEAFF.

This clonotype was counted many times. The rearrangement uses TRBV7-2 and TRBJ2-1; 7 nucleotides line up with TRBD2. The CDR3 totals 17 residues. Trimming took 0 bases from V and 0 from J; bases not matched to a gene: 5. Germline CDR1 and CDR2: SGHTA and FQGNSA. The CDR3 sequence is CASSLAPRGSSYNEQFF. The CDR3 region has the DNA TGTGCCAGCAGCTTAGCCCCCCGCGGGAGCTCCTACAATGAGCAGTTCTTC.

The CDR3 protein is CATRQGLNQPQHF. For the CDR3, the DNA is TGTGCCACCCGACAGGGCCTGAATCAGCCCCAGCATTTT. J is TRBJ1-5 and V is TRBV28; 7 nucleotides agree with TRBD1. V trimming: 10 bases; J trimming: 4 bases; junction bases outside the gene matches: 7. CDR1 is MDHEN, CDR2 SYDVKM, per germline. The CDR3 length is 13 residues.

The rearrangement joins TRBV19 to TRBJ2-1; 9 bases align to TRBD1. This CDR3 is built from 15 residues. CDR1 is LNHDA, CDR2 SQIVND, per germline (reference sequence). The V segment lost 4 bases and the J segment 1 base; nucleotides outside the gene matches: 2. This CDR3 is CASSRDRASYNEQFF. CDR3 coding DNA: TGTGCCAGTAGTAGGGACAGGGCATCCTACAATGAGCAGTTCTTC.

The chain couples TRBV6-1 to TRBJ1-5; D call uncertain. V was clipped by 0 bases and J by 9 bases, with 9 bases between them. Per germline, CDR1 MNHNS and CDR2 SASEGT. The CDR3 sequence is 13 residues long. CDR3 coding DNA: TGTGCCAGCAGTGAAGCGGTCTATCTGCCCCAGCATTTT. Its protein product is CASSEAVYLPQHF.

This clonotype was detected only a few times. The J gene is TRBJ1-3, the V gene TRBV10-3, with D perhaps matching TRBD1 (6 bases). This CDR3 spans 15 amino acids. V shed 2 bases and J shed 8 bases, with 16 bases lying between them. CDR1 ENHRY and CDR2 SYGVKD come from the germline V gene. The CDR3 nucleotides are TGTGCCATCAGTGAGCCAACAGGGTTGCAGTACACCATATATTTT. It specifies CAISEPTGLQYTIYF.

The chain employs TRBV12-3 or TRBV12-4 and TRBJ1-2, with D maybe TRBD1 (5 bases). This CDR3 spans 11 amino acids. V was cut by 6 bases and J by 7 bases, with 9 bases left in between. The CDR3 protein is CASRQASGYTF. CDR3 bases: TGTGCCAGCAGACAGGCCTCTGGCTACACCTTC.

This clonotype was picked up a small number of times. The CDR3 protein is CASSKTGTGGKDTEAFF. The CDR3 DNA reads TGTGCCAGCAGTAAAACCGGGACAGGGGGCAAGGACACTGAAGCTTTCTTT. The gene calls are TRBV6-6 and TRBJ1-1, with 12 bases matching TRBD1. The germline gives CDR1 MNHNY, CDR2 SVGAGI (reference sequence). V trimming: 5 bases; J trimming: 3 bases; junction bases outside the gene matches: 10. CDR3 length: 17 amino acids.

The chain carries TRBV20-1 and TRBJ1-1; a weak D match, TRBD1 (5 bases). The CDR3 runs to 18 residues. V dropped 0 bases and J dropped 1 base, with 21 bases sitting between them. Germline V gene sequence: CDR1 DFQATT, CDR2 SNEGSKA (reference sequence). For the CDR3, the DNA is TGCAGTGCTAGAGACCCGCGTCGCTCCAGTCAGGGGAACACTGAAGCTTTCTTT. As protein: CSARDPRRSSQGNTEAFF.

In its sample, this clonotype was seen a few times. V is TRBV2 and J is TRBJ1-1, with unresolved D. CDR1 and CDR2 from the germline V gene are SNHLY and FYNNEI. Trimming took 6 bases from V and 9 from J, leaving 17 bases between them. This CDR3 is built from 13 residues. CDR3 protein: CASSGGRQLKAFF. The CDR3 bases are TGTGCCAGCAGCGGTGGACGACAACTAAAAGCTTTCTTT.

The chain uses TRBV20-1 and TRBJ1-2; no definite D call. Trimming took off 7 bases at V and 8 bases at J, with 23 bases between the two ends. The CDR3 is 14 residues long. Germline loops: CDR1 DFQATT, CDR2 SNEGSKA (reference sequence). The CDR3 nucleotides are TGCAGTGGGGGTCGTGCAGGCGACCTCCAGGGCTACACCTTC. Amino acids: CSGGRAGDLQGYTF.

V gene TRBV30 combines with J gene TRBJ2-1, with D perhaps TRBD2 (6 bases). The V gene's germline CDR1 is GTSNPN and CDR2 SVGIG (reference sequence). The CDR3 spans 14 residues. Trimming took off 1 base at V and 7 bases at J, with 14 bases between the two ends. The CDR3 spells CAWSGGAGNNEQFF. DNA of the CDR3: TGTGCCTGGAGTGGCGGGGCAGGGAATAATGAGCAGTTCTTC.

This clonotype was picked up a small number of times. CDR3 nucleotides: TGTGCCAGCAGTTTTGTCAGGAAGACCTACGAGCAGTACTTC. Translating it yields CASSFVRKTYEQYF. This chain links TRBV28 with TRBJ2-7; the D is unclear. V lost 3 bases to trimming and J lost 2 bases, with 11 bases between them. This CDR3 spans 14 amino acids. CDR1 and CDR2 (germline): MDHEN, SYDVKM.

V and J are TRBV29-1 and TRBJ2-7; the D is unclear. CDR1 is SQVTM, CDR2 ANQGSEA, per germline. CDR3 size: 14 residues. Trimming took off 2 bases at V and 0 bases at J, with 11 bases between the two ends. CDR3 coding DNA: TGCAGCGTTGAAATTGAGAAGGCCTCCTACGAGCAGTACTTC. Amino acids: CSVEIEKASYEQYF.

In regard to this clonotype: Given a much more abundant clone one base away, this may be a read error. The gene calls are TRBV24-1 and TRBJ2-1, with TRBD2 matching over 8 bases. Trimming at V came to 7 bases and at J to 0 bases, leaving 7 bases not matched to a gene. Germline V lookup: CDR1 KGHDR, CDR2 SFDVKD. The CDR3 totals 16 residues. The CDR3 here is CATRTSGESSYNEQFF. For the CDR3, the DNA is TGTGCCACCAGAACTAGCGGAGAGAGCTCCTACAATGAGCAGTTCTTC.